What follows is one T cell receptor (beta chain) and its context. Antigen specificity is unknown. This sample is drawn from a study of T cell responses to AZD1222 COVID-19 vaccine. Whole-study findings and limits: Clonal diversity was possibly underestimated, and the donors were mostly white British, with more females. After two AZD1222 doses, spike-specific TCR breadth and depth rose versus day 0.

This table comes from immunoSEQ multiplex PCR, and its TCRdb copy is limited to in-frame clones, with some not included. The top ten hold 1.9% of the sample, which has about 140,000 clones, about 90% seen once. V dropped 4 bases and J dropped 6; count of bases not matched to a gene: 9. The CDR3 runs to 14 residues. The germline CDR1 and CDR2 sequences are SGDLS and YYNGEE. The sequencing used peripheral blood, collected on day 0 of AZD1222 vaccination. The chain carries TRBV9 and TRBJ1-1; 7 bases map to TRBD1. The sequence derives from an adult in good health. CDR3 amino acids: CASSPRQGISEAFF. CDR3 in DNA: TGTGCCAGCAGCCCGCGACAGGGAATCTCTGAAGCTTTCTTT. The variable domain in full, with the rest retrieved from reference TRBV9 and TRBJ1-1, is DSGVTQTPKHLITATGQRVTLRCSPRSGDLSVYWYQQSLDQGLQFLIQYYNGEERAKGNILERFSAQQFPDLHSELNLSSLELGDSALYFCASSPRQGISEAFFGQGTRLTVV.